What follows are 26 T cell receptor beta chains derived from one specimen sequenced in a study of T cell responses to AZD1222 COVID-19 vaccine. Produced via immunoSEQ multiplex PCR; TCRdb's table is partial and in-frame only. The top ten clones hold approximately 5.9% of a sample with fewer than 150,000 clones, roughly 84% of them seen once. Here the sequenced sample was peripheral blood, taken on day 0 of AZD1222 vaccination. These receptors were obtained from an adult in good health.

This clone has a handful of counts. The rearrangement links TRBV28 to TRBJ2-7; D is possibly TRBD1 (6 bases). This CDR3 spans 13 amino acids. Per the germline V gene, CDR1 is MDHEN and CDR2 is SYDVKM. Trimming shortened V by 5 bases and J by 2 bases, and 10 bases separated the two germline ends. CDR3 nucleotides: TGTGCCAGCAGTCGGACAGACACCTACGAGCAGTACTTC. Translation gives CASSRTDTYEQYF.

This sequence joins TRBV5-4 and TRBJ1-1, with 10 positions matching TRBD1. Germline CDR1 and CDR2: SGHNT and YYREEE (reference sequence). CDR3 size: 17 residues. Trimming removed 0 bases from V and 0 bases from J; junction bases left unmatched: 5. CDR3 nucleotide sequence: TGTGCCAGCAGCTTGGGGGGGACAGGGGTTTTGAACACTGAAGCTTTCTTT. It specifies CASSLGGTGVLNTEAFF.

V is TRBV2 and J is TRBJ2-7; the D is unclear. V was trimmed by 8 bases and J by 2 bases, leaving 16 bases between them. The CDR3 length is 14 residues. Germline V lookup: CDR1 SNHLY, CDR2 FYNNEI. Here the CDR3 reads CASSGAAGPYEQYF. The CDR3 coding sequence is TGTGCCAGCTCCGGCGCAGCAGGTCCCTACGAGCAGTACTTC.

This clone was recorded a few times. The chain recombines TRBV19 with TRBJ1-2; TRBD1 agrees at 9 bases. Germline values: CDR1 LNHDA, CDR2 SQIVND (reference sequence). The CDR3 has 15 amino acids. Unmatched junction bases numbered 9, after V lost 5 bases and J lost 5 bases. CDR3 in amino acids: CASSDRGQGAYGYTF. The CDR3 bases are TGTGCCAGTAGTGATCGGGGACAGGGAGCTTATGGCTACACCTTC.

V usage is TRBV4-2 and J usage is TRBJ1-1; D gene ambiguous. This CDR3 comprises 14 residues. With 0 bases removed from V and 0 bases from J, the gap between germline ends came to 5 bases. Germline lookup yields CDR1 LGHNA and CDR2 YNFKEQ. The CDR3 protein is CASSQDTMNTEAFF. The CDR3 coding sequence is TGTGCCAGCAGCCAAGATACGATGAACACTGAAGCTTTCTTT.

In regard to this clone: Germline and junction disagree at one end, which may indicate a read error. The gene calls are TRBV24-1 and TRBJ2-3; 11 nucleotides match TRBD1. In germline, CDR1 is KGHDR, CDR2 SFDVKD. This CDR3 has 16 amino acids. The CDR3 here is CATSDTRTGGIDTQYF. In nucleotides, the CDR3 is TGTGCCACAAGTGATACTCGGACAGGGGGCATTGATACGCAGTATTTT.

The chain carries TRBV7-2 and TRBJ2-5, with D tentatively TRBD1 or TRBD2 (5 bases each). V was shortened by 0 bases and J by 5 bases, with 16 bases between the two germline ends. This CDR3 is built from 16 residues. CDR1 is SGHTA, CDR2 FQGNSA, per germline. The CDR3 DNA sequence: TGTGCCAGCAGCTTAGCGATGGGGGATACCTGGGAGACCCAGTACTTC. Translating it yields CASSLAMGDTWETQYF. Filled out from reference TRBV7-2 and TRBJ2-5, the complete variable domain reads GAGVSQSPSNKVTEKGKDVELRCDPISGHTALYWYRQSLGQGLEFLIYFQGNSAPDKSGLPSDRFSAERTGGSVSTLTIQRTQQEDSAVYLCASSLAMGDTWETQYFGPGTRLLVL.

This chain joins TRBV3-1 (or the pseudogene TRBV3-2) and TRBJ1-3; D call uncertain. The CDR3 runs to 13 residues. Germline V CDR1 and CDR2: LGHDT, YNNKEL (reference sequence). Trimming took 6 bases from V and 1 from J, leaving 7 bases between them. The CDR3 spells CASRLGSGNTIYF. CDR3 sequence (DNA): TGTGCCAGCAGACTGGGTTCTGGAAACACCATATATTTT.

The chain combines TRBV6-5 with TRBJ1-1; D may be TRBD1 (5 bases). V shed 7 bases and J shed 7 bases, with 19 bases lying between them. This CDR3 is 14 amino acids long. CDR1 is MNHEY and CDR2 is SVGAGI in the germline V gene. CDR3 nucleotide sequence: TGTGCCAGCATTGGAACCCTCAGGGTGCATGAAGCTTTCTTT. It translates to CASIGTLRVHEAFF.

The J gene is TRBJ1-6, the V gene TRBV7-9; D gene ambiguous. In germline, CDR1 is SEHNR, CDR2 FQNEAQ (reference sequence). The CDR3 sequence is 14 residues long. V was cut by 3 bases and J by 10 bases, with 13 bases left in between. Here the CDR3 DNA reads TGTGCCAGCAGCTTCGAGGTATTAAGCTCACCCCTCCACTTT. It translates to CASSFEVLSSPLHF.

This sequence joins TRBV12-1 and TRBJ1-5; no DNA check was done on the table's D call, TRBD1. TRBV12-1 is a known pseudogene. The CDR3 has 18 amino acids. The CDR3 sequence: CASSFQLGQVDSNQPQHF. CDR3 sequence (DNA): TGTGCCAGCAGCTTCCAATTGGGACAGGTCGATAGCAATCAGCCCCAGCATTTT.

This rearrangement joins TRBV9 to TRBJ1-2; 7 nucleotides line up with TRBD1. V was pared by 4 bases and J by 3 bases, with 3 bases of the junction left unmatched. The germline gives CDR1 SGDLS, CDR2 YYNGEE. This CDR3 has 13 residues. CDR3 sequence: CASSKGQDYGYTF. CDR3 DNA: TGTGCCAGCAGCAAAGGACAGGACTATGGCTACACCTTC.

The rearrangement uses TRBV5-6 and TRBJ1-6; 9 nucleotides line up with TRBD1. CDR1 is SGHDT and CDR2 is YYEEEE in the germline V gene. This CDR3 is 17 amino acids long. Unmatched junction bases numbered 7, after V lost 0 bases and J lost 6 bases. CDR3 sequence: CASSLGRQGVGNSPLHF. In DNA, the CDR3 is TGTGCCAGCAGCTTGGGTCGACAGGGGGTCGGTAATTCACCCCTCCACTTT.

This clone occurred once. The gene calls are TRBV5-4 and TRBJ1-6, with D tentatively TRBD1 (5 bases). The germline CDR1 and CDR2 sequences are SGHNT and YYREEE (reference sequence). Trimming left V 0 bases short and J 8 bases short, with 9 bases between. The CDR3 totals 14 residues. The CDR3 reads CASSLAGNHSPLHF. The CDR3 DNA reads TGTGCCAGCAGCTTGGCAGGGAACCATTCACCCCTCCACTTT.

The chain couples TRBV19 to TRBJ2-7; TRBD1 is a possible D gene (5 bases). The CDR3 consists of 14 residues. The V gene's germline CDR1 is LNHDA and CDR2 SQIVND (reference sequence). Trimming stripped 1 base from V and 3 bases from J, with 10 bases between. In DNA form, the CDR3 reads TGTGCCAGTAGTATAGTGGACACCGTCTACGAGCAGTACTTC. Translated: CASSIVDTVYEQYF.

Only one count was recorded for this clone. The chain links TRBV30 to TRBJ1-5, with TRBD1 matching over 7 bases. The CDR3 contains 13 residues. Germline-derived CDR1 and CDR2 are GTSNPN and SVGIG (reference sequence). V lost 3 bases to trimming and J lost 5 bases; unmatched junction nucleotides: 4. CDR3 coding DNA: TGTGCCTGGAGCGACGGGACAGATCAGCCCCAGCATTTT. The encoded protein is CAWSDGTDQPQHF.

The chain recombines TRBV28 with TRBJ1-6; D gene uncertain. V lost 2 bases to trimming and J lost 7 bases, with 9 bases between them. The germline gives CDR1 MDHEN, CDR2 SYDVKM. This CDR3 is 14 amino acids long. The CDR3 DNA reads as TGTGCCAGCAGTTTAAGGGCAGCCAATTCACCCCTCCACTTT. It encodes CASSLRAANSPLHF.

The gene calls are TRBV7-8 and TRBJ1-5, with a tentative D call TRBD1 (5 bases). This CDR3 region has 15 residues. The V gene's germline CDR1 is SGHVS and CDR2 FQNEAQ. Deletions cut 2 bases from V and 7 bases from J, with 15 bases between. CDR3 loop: CASSLSRQGAQPQHF. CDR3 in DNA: TGTGCCAGCAGCTTAAGCAGGCAGGGCGCGCAGCCCCAGCATTTT. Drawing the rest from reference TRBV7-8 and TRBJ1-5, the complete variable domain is GAGVSQSPRYKVAKRGQDVALRCDPISGHVSLFWYQQALGQGPEFLTYFQNEAQLDKSGLPSDRFFAERPEGSVSTLKIQRTQQEDSAVYLCASSLSRQGAQPQHFGDGTRLSIL.

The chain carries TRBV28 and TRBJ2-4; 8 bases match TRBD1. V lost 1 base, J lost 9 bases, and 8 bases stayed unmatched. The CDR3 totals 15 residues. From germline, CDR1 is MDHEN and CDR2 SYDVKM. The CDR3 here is CASSLFGQGGIIQYF. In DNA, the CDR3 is TGTGCCAGCAGTTTATTCGGACAGGGCGGGATCATTCAGTACTTC.

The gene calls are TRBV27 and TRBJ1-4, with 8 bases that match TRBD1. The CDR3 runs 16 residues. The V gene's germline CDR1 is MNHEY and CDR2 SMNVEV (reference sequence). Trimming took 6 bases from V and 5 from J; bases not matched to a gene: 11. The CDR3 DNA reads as TGTGCCAGCAGGCCCCTGGGGCAGGGGGCAAATGAAAAACTGTTTTTT. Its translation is CASRPLGQGANEKLFF.

For the CDR3, the DNA is TGTGCCAGCAGCTTGGAAATGAACACTGAAGCTTTCTTT. It encodes CASSLEMNTEAFF. The chain combines TRBV7-6 with TRBJ1-1; D remains unclear. CDR3 size: 13 residues. Trimming removed 3 bases from V and 0 bases from J, with 5 bases in between. CDR1 SGHVS and CDR2 FNYEAQ come from the germline V gene.

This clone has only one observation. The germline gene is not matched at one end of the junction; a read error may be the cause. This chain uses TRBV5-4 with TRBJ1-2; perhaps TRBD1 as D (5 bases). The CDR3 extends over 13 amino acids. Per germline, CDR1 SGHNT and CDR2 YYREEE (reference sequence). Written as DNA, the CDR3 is TGTGCCAGCAGTTTGGGGCGGGATGGCGGCTACACCTTC. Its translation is CASSLGRDGGYTF. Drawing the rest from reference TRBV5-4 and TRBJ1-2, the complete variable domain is ETGVTQSPTHLIKTRGQQVTLRCSSQSGHNTVSWYQQALGQGPQFIFQYYREEENGRGNFPPRFSGLQFPNYSSELNVNALELDDSALYLCASSLGRDGGYTFGSGTRLTVV.

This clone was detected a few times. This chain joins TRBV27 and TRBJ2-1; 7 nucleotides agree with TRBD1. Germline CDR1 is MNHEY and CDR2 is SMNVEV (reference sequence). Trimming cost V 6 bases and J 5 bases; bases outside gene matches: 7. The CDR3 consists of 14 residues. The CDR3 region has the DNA TGTGCCAGCAGCCTGGACAGGAACAACAATGAGCAGTTCTTC. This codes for CASSLDRNNNEQFF.

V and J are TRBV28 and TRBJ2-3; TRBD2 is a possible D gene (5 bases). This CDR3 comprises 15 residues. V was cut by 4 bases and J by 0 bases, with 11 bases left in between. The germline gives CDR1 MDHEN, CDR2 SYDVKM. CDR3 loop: CASSYQDSSTDTQYF. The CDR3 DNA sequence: TGTGCCAGCAGTTATCAGGACTCTAGCACAGATACGCAGTATTTT.

The CDR3 here is CASSLSAIRSGEQYF. In nucleotides, the CDR3 is TGTGCCAGCAGCTTATCGGCTATCAGAAGCGGCGAGCAGTACTTC. The chain recombines TRBV7-8 with TRBJ2-7; D might be TRBD2 (5 bases). Trimming stripped 2 bases from V and 6 bases from J, with 17 bases between. The CDR3 length is 15 residues. Germline V gene lookup returns CDR1 SGHVS and CDR2 FQNEAQ.

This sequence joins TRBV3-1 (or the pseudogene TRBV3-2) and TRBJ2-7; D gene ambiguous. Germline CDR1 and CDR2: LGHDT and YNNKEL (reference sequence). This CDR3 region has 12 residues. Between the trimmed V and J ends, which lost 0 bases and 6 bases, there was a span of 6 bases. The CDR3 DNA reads TGTGCCAGCAGCCAAGATCGAAGCGAGCAGTACTTC. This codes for CASSQDRSEQYF.